Reported below is one T cell receptor (beta chain). What it binds is not known. Germline lookup yields CDR1 SGHTA and CDR2 FQGTGA. The CDR3 runs 15 residues. With V trimmed by 5 bases and J by 4 bases, 7 bases remained unmatched. The sample belongs to a study of PD-1 blockade in classical Hodgkin lymphoma. After autologous stem cell transplantation all patients relapsed, and prior brentuximab vedotin exposure differed between cohorts. Purification of CD4+ T cells from thawed PBMCs was performed via magnetic negative selection. Findings and limits, study-wide: CD4+ but not CD8+ TCR diversity rose significantly by C4D1. Newly diagnosed patients and complete responders had comparable diversity at baseline.

Here immunoSEQ multiplex PCR was the method, and the copy in TCRdb shows in-frame clones only, minus some. The data contain about 23,000 clones, around 83% of them singletons. This specimen consisted of CD4+ T cells from blood, obtained at baseline. The receptor's source is a human donor with classical Hodgkin lymphoma. The chain joins TRBV7-3 to TRBJ1-5; 8 bases are shared with TRBD1. As DNA, the CDR3 is TGTGCCAGCAGCGAGGGGACAGGCCGTAATCAGCCCCAGCATTTT. It translates to CASSEGTGRNQPQHF.